The rows below give T cell receptor beta chains drawn from one sample of a study of control samples from healthy donors and cancer patients. Using immunoSEQ multiplex PCR, the repertoire was profiled, and TCRdb retains in-frame clones only, with some absent. The table has 350,000 to 450,000 clones, 75% to 95% seen once; the top ten hold around 6.5%. Sequenced material: PBMCs. Receptor source: a man aged 35-49 years with head and neck cancer. CDR3s include the opening cysteine and the closing phenylalanine or tryptophan. A D gene is named only where the DNA matches it firmly. Where a row states a size, it is once, few, many or the class of an expanded clone; other rows omit it.

v_gene: TRBV28; j_gene: TRBJ1-5; abundance: .; d_gene: TRBD1; CDR3aa: CASSLVDRGTNQPQHF; CDR3nt: TGTGCCAGCAGTCTAGTGGACAGGGGAACGAATCAGCCCCAGCATTTT
v_gene: TRBV13; j_gene: TRBJ2-3; abundance: .; d_gene: .; CDR3aa: CASSLVQGPLTDTQYF; CDR3nt: TGTGCCAGCAGCTTAGTTCAGGGTCCCTTAACAGATACGCAGTATTTT
v_gene: TRBV5-1; j_gene: TRBJ1-5; abundance: once; d_gene: .; CDR3aa: CASSLDGGGGNQPQHF; CDR3nt: TGCGCCAGCAGCTTGGACGGGGGCGGTGGCAATCAGCCCCAGCATTTT
v_gene: TRBV13; j_gene: TRBJ2-7; abundance: .; d_gene: .; CDR3aa: CASSPLRGYEQYF; CDR3nt: TGTGCCAGCAGCCCCTTGAGGGGCTACGAGCAGTACTTC
v_gene: TRBV2; j_gene: TRBJ2-7; abundance: .; d_gene: .; CDR3aa: CASKVRSQGYEQYF; CDR3nt: TGTGCCAGTAAGGTACGGTCCCAGGGCTACGAGCAGTACTTC
v_gene: TRBV9; j_gene: TRBJ1-1; abundance: .; d_gene: TRBD1; CDR3aa: CASSVLPRQGLNTEAFF; CDR3nt: TGTGCCAGCAGCGTACTACCGCGACAGGGCTTGAACACTGAAGCTTTCTTT
v_gene: TRBV12-3/TRBV12-4; j_gene: TRBJ2-5; abundance: .; d_gene: .; CDR3aa: CASSYFEGTQYF; CDR3nt: TGTGCCAGCAGTTACTTTGAGGGGACCCAGTACTTC
v_gene: TRBV2; j_gene: TRBJ1-1; abundance: once; d_gene: .; CDR3aa: CASSDQTFGTEAFF; CDR3nt: TGTGCCAGCAGTGACCAGACTTTTGGCACTGAAGCTTTCTTT
v_gene: TRBV5-6; j_gene: TRBJ1-5; abundance: .; d_gene: .; CDR3aa: CASSLATGPQHF; CDR3nt: TGTGCCAGCAGCTTGGCTACAGGGCCCCAGCATTTT
v_gene: TRBV5-1; j_gene: TRBJ2-3; abundance: .; d_gene: .; CDR3aa: CASSQQGSDTQYF; CDR3nt: TGCGCCAGCAGTCAACAGGGTAGTGATACGCAGTATTTT
v_gene: TRBV28; j_gene: TRBJ1-2; abundance: .; d_gene: .; CDR3aa: CASREGGRGYTF; CDR3nt: TGTGCCAGCAGGGAAGGTGGGAGAGGCTACACCTTC
v_gene: TRBV6-5; j_gene: TRBJ1-1; abundance: .; d_gene: .; CDR3aa: CASSRGESTEAFF; CDR3nt: TGTGCCAGCAGCCGAGGTGAGTCCACTGAAGCTTTCTTT
v_gene: TRBV24-1; j_gene: TRBJ1-1; abundance: .; d_gene: TRBD1; CDR3aa: CATSRQGNTEAFF; CDR3nt: TGTGCCACCAGCCGACAGGGCAACACTGAAGCTTTCTTT
v_gene: TRBV9; j_gene: TRBJ2-7; abundance: .; d_gene: TRBD1; CDR3aa: CASSAGGQAHYEQYF; CDR3nt: TGTGCCAGCAGCGCTGGGGGACAGGCTCACTACGAGCAGTACTTC
v_gene: TRBV6-5; j_gene: TRBJ2-1; abundance: .; d_gene: TRBD2; CDR3aa: CASSRLAGANEQFF; CDR3nt: TGTGCCAGCAGCCGACTAGCGGGAGCTAATGAGCAGTTCTTC
v_gene: TRBV11-2; j_gene: TRBJ2-2; abundance: .; d_gene: TRBD1; CDR3aa: CASSGRTGNTGELFF; CDR3nt: TGTGCCAGCAGCGGCCGGACAGGCAACACCGGGGAGCTGTTTTTT
v_gene: TRBV13; j_gene: TRBJ1-2; abundance: few; d_gene: TRBD1; CDR3aa: CASSPRDRGSYGYTF; CDR3nt: TGTGCCAGCAGCCCGCGTGACAGGGGCAGCTATGGCTACACCTTC
v_gene: TRBV6-2/TRBV6-3; j_gene: TRBJ1-4; abundance: .; d_gene: .; CDR3aa: CASSYSGSGAEKLFF; CDR3nt: TGTGCCAGCAGTTACTCGGGGAGTGGAGCTGAAAAACTGTTTTTT
v_gene: TRBV25-1; j_gene: TRBJ2-1; abundance: .; d_gene: .; CDR3aa: CASSQGRGSGNEQFF; CDR3nt: TGTGCCAGCAGTCAAGGAAGAGGTTCGGGCAATGAGCAGTTCTTC
v_gene: TRBV23-1; j_gene: TRBJ2-7; abundance: once; d_gene: TRBD2; CDR3aa: CASSHDGRGGEIYEQYF; CDR3nt: TGCGCCAGCAGTCACGACGGCCGCGGGGGGGAGATTTACGAGCAGTACTTC
v_gene: TRBV4-1; j_gene: TRBJ1-5; abundance: .; d_gene: .; CDR3aa: CASSQWRGGNQPQHF; CDR3nt: TGCGCCAGCAGCCAATGGCGGGGGGGGAATCAGCCCCAGCATTTT
v_gene: TRBV7-8; j_gene: TRBJ2-7; abundance: few; d_gene: .; CDR3aa: CASSPITPVGDGLYEQYF; CDR3nt: TGTGCCAGCAGCCCCATAACCCCGGTGGGGGATGGGCTTTACGAGCAGTACTTC
v_gene: TRBV28; j_gene: TRBJ2-2; abundance: .; d_gene: .; CDR3aa: CASSSSGLTGELFF; CDR3nt: .
v_gene: TRBV18; j_gene: TRBJ1-2; abundance: .; d_gene: .; CDR3aa: CASSPNRVMDGYTF; CDR3nt: TGTGCCAGCTCACCAAACAGGGTAATGGATGGCTACACCTTC
v_gene: TRBV15; j_gene: TRBJ1-2; abundance: .; d_gene: .; CDR3aa: CATSRDYGGRYGYTF; CDR3nt: TGTGCCACCAGCAGAGATTACGGAGGGCGCTATGGCTACACCTTC
v_gene: TRBV7-2; j_gene: TRBJ2-1; abundance: .; d_gene: TRBD2; CDR3aa: CASSPGGAGGYNEQFF; CDR3nt: TGTGCCAGCAGCCCCGGGGGCGCGGGGGGGTACAATGAGCAGTTCTTC
v_gene: TRBV13; j_gene: TRBJ2-2; abundance: few; d_gene: .; CDR3aa: CASSLRGGSFPGELFF; CDR3nt: TGTGCCAGCAGCTTAAGGGGCGGGTCGTTTCCCGGGGAGCTGTTTTTT
v_gene: TRBV6-5; j_gene: TRBJ1-2; abundance: once; d_gene: .; CDR3aa: CASRITEGPYGYTF; CDR3nt: TGTGCCAGCAGGATCACCGAGGGGCCTTATGGCTACACCTTC
v_gene: TRBV5-1; j_gene: TRBJ2-1; abundance: .; d_gene: .; CDR3aa: CASSSLVGTSIYNEQFF; CDR3nt: TGCGCCAGCAGCTCATTAGTCGGTACTAGCATCTACAATGAGCAGTTCTTC
v_gene: TRBV7-8; j_gene: TRBJ1-6; abundance: once; d_gene: .; CDR3aa: CASSLARAENSPLHF; CDR3nt: TGTGCCAGCAGCTTAGCGAGGGCAGAGAATTCACCCCTCCACTTT
v_gene: TRBV30; j_gene: TRBJ2-3; abundance: .; d_gene: .; CDR3aa: CAWTRLNQVGDTQYF; CDR3nt: TGTGCCTGGACGCGACTGAACCAGGTCGGGGATACGCAGTATTTT
v_gene: TRBV7-9; j_gene: TRBJ1-6; abundance: .; d_gene: TRBD1; CDR3aa: CASSPGTGGSPLHF; CDR3nt: TGTGCCAGCAGCCCCGGGACAGGGGGATCACCCCTCCACTTT
v_gene: TRBV30; j_gene: TRBJ2-5; abundance: .; d_gene: .; CDR3aa: CAWSVTSPQETQYF; CDR3nt: TGTGCCTGGAGTGTAACTAGCCCCCAAGAGACCCAGTACTTC
v_gene: TRBV6-5; j_gene: TRBJ1-5; abundance: .; d_gene: .; CDR3aa: CASSYNDNQPQHF; CDR3nt: TGTGCCAGCAGTTACAATGACAATCAGCCCCAGCATTTT
v_gene: TRBV27; j_gene: TRBJ2-1; abundance: .; d_gene: TRBD2; CDR3aa: CASRRDVGLAGAEQFF; CDR3nt: TGTGCCAGCAGGCGCGATGTAGGACTAGCGGGAGCGGAGCAGTTCTTC
v_gene: TRBV11-2; j_gene: TRBJ2-7; abundance: .; d_gene: TRBD1; CDR3aa: CASSRPGTGSYEQYF; CDR3nt: TGTGCCAGCAGCCGACCCGGGACAGGCTCCTACGAGCAGTACTTC
v_gene: TRBV6-5; j_gene: TRBJ1-2; abundance: .; d_gene: .; CDR3aa: CATRPGGYGYTF; CDR3nt: TGTGCCACCCGGCCCGGAGGGTATGGCTACACCTTC
v_gene: TRBV5-6; j_gene: TRBJ2-7; abundance: .; d_gene: TRBD1; CDR3aa: CASSWAPGQGYEQYF; CDR3nt: TGTGCCAGCAGCTGGGCACCGGGACAGGGGTACGAGCAGTACTTC
v_gene: TRBV7-9; j_gene: TRBJ2-5; abundance: .; d_gene: TRBD2; CDR3aa: CASSLPGLAQETQYF; CDR3nt: TGTGCCAGCAGCTTACCGGGACTAGCACAAGAGACCCAGTACTTC
v_gene: TRBV28; j_gene: TRBJ2-2; abundance: .; d_gene: TRBD2; CDR3aa: CASSLDLAANTGELFF; CDR3nt: TGTGCCAGCAGTTTAGATCTAGCGGCGAACACCGGGGAGCTGTTTTTT
v_gene: TRBV6-6; j_gene: TRBJ1-2; abundance: .; d_gene: .; CDR3aa: CASSYQGLTNYGYTF; CDR3nt: TGTGCCAGCAGTTACCAAGGACTGACTAACTATGGCTACACCTTC
v_gene: TRBV27; j_gene: TRBJ2-1; abundance: .; d_gene: TRBD2; CDR3aa: CASSSRTSGVYSYNEQFF; CDR3nt: TGTGCCAGCAGTTCCCGGACTAGCGGGGTGTACTCCTACAATGAGCAGTTCTTC
v_gene: TRBV2; j_gene: TRBJ1-1; abundance: .; d_gene: .; CDR3aa: CASSRPRKNTEAFF; CDR3nt: TGTGCCAGCAGTCGTCCACGCAAGAACACTGAAGCTTTCTTT
v_gene: TRBV6-2/TRBV6-3; j_gene: TRBJ2-7; abundance: once; d_gene: .; CDR3aa: CASSRGGGTYEQYF; CDR3nt: TGTGCCAGCAGCCGGGGAGGGGGCACCTACGAGCAGTACTTC
v_gene: TRBV5-5; j_gene: TRBJ1-1; abundance: .; d_gene: .; CDR3aa: CASSLVSAAEAFF; CDR3nt: TGTGCCAGCAGCTTGGTTTCGGCGGCTGAAGCTTTCTTT